The 15 T cell receptor beta chains below were found in one sample sequenced in a study of technical replicates of blood from several donors. Libraries were prepared by immunoSEQ multiplex PCR; TCRdb keeps only in-frame clonotypes and omits some of them. In the table there are fewer than 95,000 clones, 94% of which are singletons. Sequencing used T cells isolated from PBMCs. The receptors come from a human donor in good health.

The V gene is TRBV12-5, the J gene TRBJ2-2; D gene uncertain. Germline loops: CDR1 LGHNT, CDR2 FRNRAP. The CDR3 is made up of 14 amino acids. V lost 1 base and J lost 0, with 3 bases in between. CDR3 residues: CASGLGANTGELFF. The CDR3, as DNA: TGTGCTAGTGGTTTGGGAGCGAACACCGGGGAGCTGTTTTTT.

V is TRBV30 and J is TRBJ2-1, with 11 bases identical to TRBD2. Per the germline V gene, CDR1 is GTSNPN and CDR2 is SVGIG (reference sequence). CDR3 length: 14 residues. V shed 4 bases and J 3 bases; nucleotides not matched to a gene: 2. In DNA form, the CDR3 reads TGTGCCTGGAAACTAGCGGGGGTCTACAATGAGCAGTTCTTC. Translation: CAWKLAGVYNEQFF.

V gene TRBV27 combines with J gene TRBJ1-5; D is perhaps TRBD1 (6 bases). The CDR3 contains 16 residues. Germline V gene lookup returns CDR1 MNHEY and CDR2 SMNVEV (reference sequence). Trimming took off 7 bases at V and 0 bases at J, with 16 bases between the two ends. The CDR3 DNA sequence: TGTGCCAGCATGGGCCCGGACAGTTATAGCAATCAGCCCCAGCATTTT. This translates into CASMGPDSYSNQPQHF.

The table lists this clone with a count of one. This sequence joins TRBV5-1 and TRBJ1-5; D possibly corresponds to TRBD1 (5 bases). Germline lookup yields CDR1 SGHRS and CDR2 YFSETQ. Trimming pared 4 bases from V and 1 base from J, leaving 9 bases between. The CDR3 covers 14 residues. The CDR3 protein is CASSPQGSNQPQHF. The DNA of the CDR3 is TGCGCCAGCAGCCCTCAGGGAAGCAATCAGCCCCAGCATTTT.

This rearrangement joins TRBV6-1 to TRBJ1-2; TRBD1 aligns across 10 bases. The V segment lost 6 bases and the J segment 0 bases; nucleotides outside the gene matches: 4. Germline V gene sequence: CDR1 MNHNS, CDR2 SASEGT. This CDR3 has 15 residues. In DNA form, the CDR3 reads TGTGCCAGCAGAAAAGGGACAGGGGCTAACTATGGCTACACCTTC. This codes for CASRKGTGANYGYTF.

The V call is TRBV20-1, the J call TRBJ2-7; TRBD1 might be the D (5 bases). There are 11 residues in the CDR3. The germline V and J ends were trimmed by 5 bases and 4 bases, with 9 bases remaining between them. Germline CDR1 DFQATT, CDR2 SNEGSKA (reference sequence). The CDR3 reads CSAGRDYEQYF. CDR3 in DNA: TGCAGTGCTGGCAGGGATTACGAGCAGTACTTC.

This chain joins TRBV2 and TRBJ2-3; D perhaps matches TRBD1 (6 bases). Trimming pared 11 bases from V and 2 bases from J, leaving 14 bases between. The CDR3 consists of 13 residues. Germline CDR1 and CDR2: SNHLY and FYNNEI. DNA of the CDR3: TGTGCCCCCGAGGGGACAAACACAGATACGCAGTATTTT. It translates to CAPEGTNTDTQYF.

The chain is built from TRBV5-1 and TRBJ2-1, with 15 positions matching TRBD2. The germline V gene encodes CDR1 SGHRS and CDR2 YFSETQ. The V gene end was trimmed by 3 bases and the J gene end by 1 base; junction bases not matched to a gene: 2. The CDR3 has 17 amino acids. As DNA, the CDR3 is TGCGCCAGCAGCTGGGGACTAGCGGGAGGTTCCTACAATGAGCAGTTCTTC. Translated, it gives CASSWGLAGGSYNEQFF.

This chain connects TRBV28 to TRBJ2-3; D call uncertain. The CDR3 length is 13 residues. V was cut by 5 bases and J by 4 bases, with 10 bases left in between. The germline V gene has CDR1 MDHEN and CDR2 SYDVKM. The chain's CDR3 is CASSPGGSDTQYF. The CDR3 DNA is TGTGCCAGCAGTCCAGGTGGTTCAGATACGCAGTATTTT.

This chain joins TRBV5-6 and TRBJ2-1; 8 bases agree with TRBD2. J gave up 6 bases and V 6 bases, and 8 bases lay outside the gene matches. There are 14 residues in the CDR3. Per the germline V gene, CDR1 is SGHDT and CDR2 is YYEEEE. CDR3 residues: CASTPGLAPNEQFF. CDR3 bases: TGTGCCAGCACCCCAGGACTAGCCCCCAATGAGCAGTTCTTC.

The gene calls are TRBV19 and TRBJ1-2; the match to TRBD1 covers 9 bases. Germline assignment: CDR1 LNHDA and CDR2 SQIVND (reference sequence). The CDR3 has 15 amino acids. After removal of 3 bases from V and 8 bases from J, the junction contained 10 bases not matched to a gene. In nucleotides, the CDR3 is TGTGCCAGTAGTATTAGGGACAGGGCTTATGTCGGCTACACCTTC. It translates to CASSIRDRAYVGYTF.

V is TRBV10-2 and J is TRBJ2-5; D may be TRBD1 (6 bases). V lost 7 bases and J lost 4, with 22 bases in between. Germline CDR1 reads WSHSY; CDR2 reads SAAADI. CDR3 length: 16 amino acids. Here the CDR3 DNA reads TGCGCCAGCACGCCTAGCCCCCAGGGGTCGGGAGAGACCCAGTACTTC. As protein: CASTPSPQGSGETQYF.

The chain employs TRBV10-2 and TRBJ2-1, with 9 bases identical to TRBD1. The junction had 9 bases not matched to a gene; V was cut back by 10 bases and J by 5 bases. This CDR3 is built from 14 residues. CDR1 and CDR2 from the germline V gene are WSHSY and SAAADI. CDR3 nucleotides: TGCGCCACGACCGGGACAGGGTGGCACAATGAGCAGTTCTTC. This gives the protein CATTGTGWHNEQFF.

The chain combines TRBV7-2 with TRBJ1-2; D perhaps matches TRBD1 (6 bases). This CDR3 has 14 residues. V was clipped by 2 bases and J by 5 bases, with 12 bases between them. CDR1 and CDR2 (germline): SGHTA, FQGNSA. This CDR3 is CASSLRPGEYGYTF. As DNA, the CDR3 is TGTGCCAGCAGCTTACGTCCAGGGGAGTATGGCTACACCTTC.

CDR3: CASGTREQFF. The CDR3 DNA follows: TGTGCCAGCGGAACCAGGGAGCAGTTCTTC. The chain uses TRBV7-9 and TRBJ2-1; no definite D call. Germline V gene sequence: CDR1 SEHNR, CDR2 FQNEAQ (reference sequence). V was trimmed by 8 bases and J by 10 bases, leaving 9 bases between them. CDR3 size: 10 residues. The complete variable domain, with remaining parts taken from reference TRBV7-9 and TRBJ2-1, reads DTGVSQNPRHKITKRGQNVTFRCDPISEHNRLYWYRQTLGQGPEFLTYFQNEAQLEKSRLLSDRFSAERPKGSFSTLEIQRTEQGDSAMYLCASGTREQFFGPGTRLTVL.